This TCR beta chain is drawn from a study of cytomegalovirus exposure and HLA in healthy donors. Study-level results: By a later analysis, the bulk of CMV-associated TCR beta chains appeared HLA-restricted. The authors later found TCR association rates varying by HLA locus, with DRB1 most and HLA-C fewest.

As to this clone: As yet, its antigen is unknown.

The V end was cut by 5 bases, the J end by 8 bases, with 24 bases between. This CDR3 is built from 16 residues. The germline V gene encodes CDR1 SGHTA and CDR2 FQGTGA. PCR employed 60 Vbeta and 13 Jbeta primers. Some clones are missing from TCRdb's copy, which holds only in-frame ones; the method was immunoSEQ multiplex PCR. This sample has about 160,000 clones, with around 77% found just once. The genes are TRBV7-3 and TRBJ1-2; no reliable D call. This receptor was obtained from a woman aged 40-49 years in good health and CMV-seronegative. Sequencing used PBMCs. The CDR3 DNA reads TGTGCCAGCAGCGCCTCGGCGGCCTCTTATGGGAGCGGCTACACCTTC. Its protein is CASSASAASYGSGYTF.